A single sample gave rise to the 8 T cell receptor beta chains below, sequenced in a study of blood T cell repertoires in COVID-19. Sequencing was performed with immunoSEQ multiplex PCR; in TCRdb, only in-frame clones are kept and a portion is missing. The top ten hold roughly 4% of the sample, which has about 230,000 clones, roughly 86% seen once. Input material: PBMCs or T cells enriched from blood (not recorded which). Source of these receptors: a woman aged 25 to 39 with acute COVID-19.

V and J are TRBV5-4 and TRBJ1-2; no clear D. Looked up from germline, CDR1 is SGHNT and CDR2 is YYREEE (reference sequence). The CDR3 is 12 residues long. The V and J ends lost 4 bases and 7 bases respectively, with 11 bases between them. The CDR3 nucleotides read TGTGCCAGCAGCCTATTGAATTCTGGCTACACCTTC. Amino acid sequence: CASSLLNSGYTF. Filled out from reference TRBV5-4 and TRBJ1-2, the complete variable domain reads ETGVTQSPTHLIKTRGQQVTLRCSSQSGHNTVSWYQQALGQGPQFIFQYYREEENGRGNFPPRFSGLQFPNYSSELNVNALELDDSALYLCASSLLNSGYTFGSGTRLTVV.

In this sample, this clone turned up once. The gene calls are TRBV7-3 and TRBJ2-1; D unresolved. Germline V CDR1 and CDR2: SGHTA, FQGTGA. Trimming left V 5 bases short and J 0 bases short, with 17 bases between. The CDR3 is 17 residues long. This CDR3 is CASSLDTNSGSYNEQFF. The CDR3 nucleotides read TGTGCCAGCAGCCTGGATACGAATTCGGGCTCCTACAATGAGCAGTTCTTC.

The V call is TRBV5-6, the J call TRBJ2-7; possible D gene TRBD1, 6 bases. This CDR3 has 14 amino acids. Trimming took 0 bases from V and 6 from J, leaving 13 bases between them. Looked up from germline, CDR1 is SGHDT and CDR2 is YYEEEE. CDR3 DNA sequence: TGTGCCAGCAGCTTGGCCGCAAGGGGGATCGAGCAGTACTTC. Amino acids: CASSLAARGIEQYF.

V usage is TRBV18 and J usage is TRBJ1-5, with D possibly being TRBD1 (6 bases). CDR1 is KGHSH, CDR2 LQKENI, per germline. The germline V and J ends were trimmed by 6 bases and 5 bases, with 17 bases remaining between them. The CDR3 is 15 amino acids. As DNA, the CDR3 is TGTGCCAGCTCGCCCGGACAGCTCCGGGATCAGCCCCAGCATTTT. This codes for CASSPGQLRDQPQHF.

The rearrangement uses TRBV28 and TRBJ2-1; 9 bases align to TRBD1. CDR3 length: 12 residues. Germline CDR1 and CDR2: MDHEN and SYDVKM. J lost 9 bases, V lost 8 bases, and 5 bases had no gene match. CDR3 residues: CASRQGVSEQFF. The CDR3 DNA reads as TGTGCCAGCCGACAGGGGGTAAGTGAGCAGTTCTTC.

The CDR3 bases are TGCGCCAGCAGCTTGACAACAGACACTGAAGCTTTCTTT. Translating it yields CASSLTTDTEAFF. The chain couples TRBV5-1 to TRBJ1-1; D remains unclear. With 1 base removed from V and 3 bases from J, the gap between germline ends came to 7 bases. The germline V gene has CDR1 SGHRS and CDR2 YFSETQ. This CDR3 region has 13 residues.

V is TRBV4-1 and J is TRBJ1-2; 10 bases line up with TRBD1. The germline V gene encodes CDR1 MGHRA and CDR2 YSYEKL. The trim removed 1 base at V and 8 bases at J, leaving 4 bases unmatched. The CDR3 consists of 14 residues. CDR3 nucleotide sequence: TGCGCCAGCAGCCAAGGGGACAGGGGTGCCGGCTACACCTTC. Its translation is CASSQGDRGAGYTF.

The chain carries TRBV4-1 and TRBJ2-1; 8 nucleotides agree with TRBD2. With V trimmed by 1 base and J by 3 bases, 8 bases remained unmatched. In germline, CDR1 is MGHRA, CDR2 YSYEKL. The CDR3 sequence is 17 residues long. CDR3 in amino acids: CASSQGAQRGIYNEQFF. DNA for the CDR3: TGCGCCAGCAGCCAAGGAGCCCAGCGGGGGATCTACAATGAGCAGTTCTTC.